A single sample is the source of the 7 T cell receptor beta chains below, sequenced in a study of blood T cell repertoires in COVID-19. Here immunoSEQ multiplex PCR was the method, and the copy in TCRdb shows in-frame clones only, minus some. The table records 65,000 to 70,000 clones, 85% to 90% of them present only once. Material: peripheral blood. These receptors all come from a man older than 75 with acute or convalescent COVID-19.

The genes are TRBV6-2 or TRBV6-3 and TRBJ2-1; no definite D call. V was clipped by 6 bases and J by 8 bases, with 11 bases between them. CDR1 is MNHEY, CDR2 SVGEGT, per germline. The CDR3 has 12 amino acids. The CDR3 protein is CASRPSSHEQFF. In DNA form, the CDR3 reads TGTGCCAGCAGGCCTAGTAGTCATGAGCAGTTCTTC.

The V call is TRBV12-3 or TRBV12-4, the J call TRBJ1-2; the D gene is possibly TRBD1 (6 bases). The CDR3 sequence is 12 residues long. The V and J ends lost 7 bases and 2 bases respectively, with 8 bases between them. The CDR3 coding sequence is TGTGCCAGCACTACAGGGAACTATGGCTACACCTTC. Residues: CASTTGNYGYTF.

The V gene is TRBV5-1, the J gene TRBJ1-5; D is ambiguous. This CDR3 is 13 amino acids long. Germline loops: CDR1 SGHRS, CDR2 YFSETQ. Trimming left V 4 bases short and J 3 bases short, with 8 bases between. CDR3 coding DNA: TGCGCCAGCAGCGAGGGCCCCAATCAGCCCCAGCATTTT. The encoded protein is CASSEGPNQPQHF.

The J gene is TRBJ2-7, the V gene TRBV7-6; weak D call: TRBD1 (6 bases). This CDR3 is built from 16 residues. Trimming took off 2 bases at V and 5 bases at J, with 19 bases between the two ends. CDR1 SGHVS and CDR2 FNYEAQ come from the germline V gene. CDR3 protein: CASSLNPGTNGHEQYF. CDR3 nucleotides: TGTGCCAGCAGCTTAAACCCCGGGACAAATGGCCACGAGCAGTACTTC.

This sequence joins TRBV6-5 and TRBJ1-5, with 7 bases aligning to TRBD1. CDR1 is MNHEY, CDR2 SVGAGI, per germline. Unmatched junction bases numbered 2, after V lost 0 bases and J lost 3 bases. The CDR3 extends over 15 amino acids. The CDR3 region has the DNA TGTGCCAGCAGTTACTCAGGGACAGACAATCAGCCCCAGCATTTT. As protein: CASSYSGTDNQPQHF.

This clone was detected a few times. The chain uses TRBV6-5 and TRBJ1-1; a weak D match, TRBD1 (5 bases). The CDR3 is 12 amino acids. Trimming removed 9 bases from V and 7 bases from J, with 15 bases in between. Germline CDR1 MNHEY, CDR2 SVGAGI. Here the CDR3 reads CASREAGLEAFF. DNA of the CDR3: TGTGCCAGTAGGGAGGCGGGGCTTGAAGCTTTCTTT.

The V and J genes are TRBV5-1 and TRBJ1-6; the D gene is possibly TRBD1 (5 bases). The V gene lost 7 bases and the J gene lost 6 bases, with 14 bases spanning the gap. Germline CDR1 reads SGHRS; CDR2 reads YFSETQ. The CDR3 extends over 14 amino acids. Here the CDR3 reads CASGRGEANSPLHF. The CDR3 bases are TGCGCCAGCGGACGGGGGGAGGCTAATTCACCCCTCCACTTT.